Listed below are T cell receptor beta chains from one sample, sequenced in a study of shared clonotypes between healthy human individuals. Sequencing was performed with immunoSEQ multiplex PCR; in TCRdb, only in-frame clones are kept and a portion is missing. This table holds roughly 1 million clones, around three quarters found once. Sequenced input: memory CD4+ T cells from PBMCs. The receptors here all came from a young man in good health. Some clones in this sample may be carry-over from other donors' samples. CDR3s include the opening cysteine and the closing phenylalanine or tryptophan. A D gene is named only where the DNA matches it firmly. Expanded clones get a size class; other rows say once, few or many, or leave the size out.

clone_size j_call d_call v_call cdr3_aa cdr3_nt
few TRBJ2-2 . TRBV5-1 CASSLDSTGELFF TGCGCCAGCAGCTTGGATAGCACCGGGGAGCTGTTTTTT
. TRBJ1-1 . TRBV5-1 CASSLGHRLNTEAFF TGCGCCAGCAGCTTGGGACACCGGTTGAACACTGAAGCTTTCTTT
many TRBJ2-7 TRBD2 TRBV11-2 CASSLRGTSGIGEQYF TGTGCCAGCAGCTTACGGGGGACTAGCGGGATTGGCGAGCAGTACTTC
. TRBJ2-3 . TRBV6-1 CASGSSISQYF TGTGCCAGCGGGTCTTCCATATCGCAGTATTTT
. TRBJ2-7 TRBD1 TRBV4-2 CASSQEGSYRGYEQYF TGTGCCAGCAGCCAAGAAGGGTCCTACAGGGGCTACGAGCAGTACTTC
. TRBJ2-2 TRBD2 TRBV9 CASSPRVSGRAGELFF TGTGCCAGCAGCCCCCGGGTTAGCGGGAGGGCCGGGGAGCTGTTTTTT
. TRBJ2-5 . TRBV28 CASSFPGAGETQYF TGTGCCAGCAGTTTTCCGGGGGCTGGTGAGACCCAGTACTTC
. TRBJ2-3 . TRBV29-1 CSVGVGGRADTQYF TGCAGCGTTGGGGTAGGGGGTAGGGCAGATACGCAGTATTTT
few TRBJ1-1 . TRBV30 CAWSMGRRNTEAFF TGTGCCTGGAGTATGGGACGTAGGAACACTGAAGCTTTCTTT
. TRBJ2-3 TRBD2 TRBV5-1 CASSSRGSGREDTQYF TGCGCCAGCAGCTCCCGGGGTAGCGGGAGAGAAGATACGCAGTATTTT
. TRBJ2-3 . TRBV19 CASSGRTSTVSTDTQYF TGTGCCAGTAGTGGCAGGACTTCCACCGTTAGCACAGATACGCAGTATTTT
. TRBJ2-3 TRBD1 TRBV5-1 CASSSRQGARGDTQYF TGCGCCAGCAGCTCCCGACAGGGGGCGCGAGGAGATACGCAGTATTTT
. TRBJ2-1 TRBD2 TRBV19 CASRIPGLAARGSYNEQFF TGTGCCAGTAGGATTCCGGGACTAGCGGCGAGAGGCTCCTACAATGAGCAGTTCTTC
. TRBJ1-2 . TRBV2 CASSPTRESNYGYTF TGTGCCAGCAGTCCCACCAGGGAATCCAACTATGGCTACACCTTC
. TRBJ2-3 TRBD1 TRBV19 CASSARPGQGSTDTQYF TGTGCCAGTAGTGCCCGACCGGGACAGGGCAGCACAGATACGCAGTATTTT
. TRBJ1-2 TRBD1 TRBV27 CASSLRQGYGYTF TGTGCCAGCAGTTTACGACAGGGATATGGCTACACCTTC
. TRBJ1-3 . TRBV28 CAGRAGSGNTIYF TGTGCCGGGAGGGCGGGGTCTGGAAACACCATATATTTT
once TRBJ1-1 . TRBV5-6 CASSRTGNTEAFF TGTGCCAGCAGCCGGACGGGAAACACTGAAGCTTTCTTT
. TRBJ2-3 . TRBV18 CASSQTTDTQYF TGTGCCAGCTCACAAACGACAGATACGCAGTATTTT
. TRBJ2-3 TRBD2 TRBV4-1 CASSQGGTSQGTDTQYF TGCGCCAGCAGCCAAGGAGGGACTAGTCAAGGCACAGATACGCAGTATTTT
. TRBJ2-2 . TRBV7-9 CASSLDRNFNTGELFF TGTGCCAGCAGCCTTGACAGGAATTTTAACACCGGGGAGCTGTTTTTT
. TRBJ2-7 . TRBV4-2 CASSQELRGEEQYF TGTGCCAGCAGCCAAGAGCTCAGGGGAGAGGAGCAGTACTTC
once TRBJ1-3 . TRBV5-4 CASSPGTHSGNTIYF TGTGCCAGCAGCCCGGGTACCCACTCTGGAAACACCATATATTTT
. TRBJ1-3 . TRBV30 CAWTVGRSGNTIYF TGTGCCTGGACCGTAGGGAGGTCTGGAAACACCATATATTTT
. TRBJ1-2 . TRBV20-1 CSARPLKGHTF TGCAGTGCTAGGCCTTTAAAGGGACACACCTTC
. TRBJ2-7 . TRBV6-5 CASSYGSGISYEQYF TGTGCCAGCAGTTACGGTAGCGGCATCTCCTACGAGCAGTACTTC
few TRBJ2-7 . TRBV6-1 CASSPRPGEAGQYF TGTGCCAGCAGTCCCCGTCCGGGGGAGGCAGGGCAGTACTTC
few TRBJ2-5 TRBD2 TRBV4-2 CASSHLGASGSRETQYF TGTGCCAGCAGCCACCTGGGGGCTAGCGGGAGTAGAGAGACCCAGTACTTC
. TRBJ1-2 TRBD1 TRBV28 CASSSNQGGSYGYTF TGTGCCAGCAGTTCAAATCAGGGGGGTAGCTATGGCTACACCTTC
. TRBJ2-5 . TRBV4-2 CASSQGARAEETQYF TGTGCCAGCAGCCAAGGGGCCAGGGCAGAGGAGACCCAGTACTTC
. TRBJ2-1 TRBD2 TRBV11-3 CASSLGGTSGNGEQFF TGTGCCAGCAGCTTAGGAGGGACTAGCGGTAACGGTGAGCAGTTCTTC
. TRBJ2-3 . TRBV7-2 CASSLPGVTQYF TGTGCCAGCAGCCTTCCGGGGGTTACGCAGTATTTT
. TRBJ2-7 . TRBV2 CASSVHRKVQYF TGTGCCAGCAGTGTCCACAGAAAGGTTCAGTACTTC
. TRBJ1-4 TRBD1 TRBV2 CASSGGQGVLGSEKLFF TGTGCCAGCAGTGGAGGACAGGGGGTCCTAGGTAGTGAAAAACTGTTTTTT
. TRBJ2-7 . TRBV7-2 CASSWESEQYF TGTGCCAGCAGCTGGGAGTCTGAGCAGTACTTC
. TRBJ2-2 TRBD1 TRBV4-1 CASSQDPGTANTGELFF TGCGCCAGCAGCCAAGATCCCGGGACAGCGAACACCGGGGAGCTGTTTTTT
. TRBJ2-5 TRBD1 TRBV19 CASSKDRGETQYF TGTGCCAGTAGTAAGGACAGGGGCGAGACCCAGTACTTC
once TRBJ2-7 . TRBV9 CASSLRPGGGSEQYF TGTGCCAGCAGCCTCCGCCCTGGTGGAGGGTCCGAGCAGTACTTC
. TRBJ2-5 TRBD2 TRBV14 CASSPSGRRGTQYF TGTGCCAGCAGCCCAAGCGGGAGGAGGGGGACCCAGTACTTC
. TRBJ1-2 . TRBV9 CASSSLPEGYGYTF TGTGCCAGCAGCTCCCTCCCTGAGGGGTATGGCTACACCTTC
. TRBJ2-1 . TRBV18 CASSLDRPTSYSYNEQFF TGTGCCAGCTCACTCGATAGACCCACTAGCTACTCCTACAATGAGCAGTTCTTC
. TRBJ2-5 . TRBV2 CASLTTGRETQYF TGTGCCAGTTTAACGACAGGGAGGGAGACCCAGTACTTC
. TRBJ2-1 . TRBV28 CASSSYNEQFF TGTGCCAGCTCCTCCTACAATGAGCAGTTCTTC
. TRBJ2-7 . TRBV6-6 CASSYLRSTQNYEQYF TGTGCCAGCAGTTATTTAAGGTCGACTCAAAACTACGAGCAGTACTTC
. TRBJ2-2 TRBD1 TRBV29-1 CSVSSRGLDGELFF TGCAGCGTTAGTAGCAGGGGGCTCGACGGGGAGCTGTTTTTT
many TRBJ2-3 TRBD2 TRBV5-4 CASSRGLAGSTDTQYF TGTGCCAGCAGCCGGGGACTAGCGGGTAGCACAGATACGCAGTATTTT
once TRBJ2-3 . TRBV10-1 CASSVLISPDTQYF TGCGCCAGCAGTGTCCTCATTTCCCCAGATACGCAGTATTTT
. TRBJ2-7 TRBD2 TRBV5-4 CASSLSSGRSYEQYF TGTGCCAGCAGCTTATCTAGCGGGAGGTCCTACGAGCAGTACTTC
. TRBJ2-3 . TRBV29-1 CSVEGAGKMGTDTQYF TGCAGCGTTGAAGGGGCAGGGAAGATGGGCACAGATACGCAGTATTTT
. TRBJ2-7 TRBD2 TRBV18 CASSLYIIGTSISYEQYF TGTGCCAGCTCACTGTATATCATAGGGACTAGCATATCCTACGAGCAGTACTTC
. TRBJ1-2 TRBD1 TRBV30 CAWRTGKSYGYTF TGTGCCTGGAGGACAGGGAAATCCTATGGCTACACCTTC
. TRBJ2-2 TRBD1 TRBV19 CASSGGQGVANTGELFF TGTGCCAGTAGTGGGGGACAGGGGGTTGCGAACACCGGGGAGCTGTTTTTT
few TRBJ2-7 . TRBV7-3 CASSSGTSYEQYF TGTGCCAGCAGCTCCGGGACTTCCTACGAGCAGTACTTC
. TRBJ1-5 TRBD1 TRBV6-1 CATRTGWNSNQPQHF TGTGCCACTAGGACAGGGTGGAATAGCAATCAGCCCCAGCATTTT
. TRBJ2-5 TRBD1 TRBV7-9 CASSFNPGGGETQYF TGTGCCAGCAGCTTCAACCCAGGGGGCGGAGAGACCCAGTACTTC
. TRBJ2-3 TRBD2 TRBV16 CASSQHGRVTDTQYF TGTGCCAGCAGCCAACATGGGAGGGTCACAGATACGCAGTATTTT
many TRBJ1-3 . TRBV30 CAWSVNGRNTIYF TGTGCCTGGAGTGTTAACGGCAGAAACACCATATATTTT
. TRBJ1-3 . TRBV28 CASSLGRQGSGNTIYF TGTGCCAGCAGTTTAGGGCGTCAAGGATCTGGAAACACCATATATTTT
. TRBJ2-1 . TRBV11-3 CASGSSYNEQFF TGTGCCAGCGGAAGCTCCTACAATGAGCAGTTCTTC
once TRBJ1-3 . TRBV7-9 CASGEAIENTIYF TGTGCCAGCGGGGAGGCAATAGAAAACACCATATATTTT